A single TCR beta chain is shown here with its context. Its antigen target is currently unknown. No much larger clone exists at a distance of one base, and base qualities are not known. This sample stems from a study of shared clonotypes between healthy human individuals (dated by TCRdb to 2020 to 2022). Background on the whole study: The cohort included a few men and a couple of women between 18 and 49 years of age. For each donor, three plates each were used for CD4 naive and CD4 memory, two plates were used for CD8 naive, and one plate was used for CD8 memory. Blood TCR repertoires of about 5 healthy adults were deeply sequenced to estimate repertoire size and the extent of clonotype sharing between individuals. Libraries were prepared and TCR repertoires were sequenced by different laboratories using diverse techniques, in order to increase sequencing depth and limit assay-specific biases. Per donor, leukapheresis produced somewhere between about 0.94 and 9.5 billion PBMCs. The investigation overall reported the following: Rarefaction of sorted-subset datasets indicated incomplete sequencing despite the large sequencing depth. Because the study included a small number of donors, the genetic and exposure-history diversity represented was limited. Sampling was limited to blood, and TCR repertoires in tissue likely differ from TCR repertoires in blood. Compared with non-shared clonotypes, clonotypes shared by all four sorted-subset donors had higher generation probabilities. Pairwise subsampling led to the expectation that sequencing depth would affect the degree of clonotype sharing among donors. Estimated clonotype richness was generally larger for naive than for memory subsets. About 5% of naive CD4, around 3.6% of naive CD8, approximately 2% of memory CD4, and 0.35% to 0.5% of memory CD8 clonotypes were shared across four donors.

The donors were healthy, HIV-negative adults who had no recently reported acute infections or vaccinations. Every donor was a Caucasian adult residing in Nashville, Tennessee, USA. Magnetic negative selection was used to enrich CD4+ T cells, after which naive cells were positively selected on CD45RA and the negative fraction became the memory subset. Blood was obtained by leukapheresis, after which PBMCs were separated by Ficoll-Histopaque density gradient centrifugation and cryopreserved in liquid nitrogen vapor phase. Analytical flow cytometry was used to check the purity and quantity of every magnetically sorted T cell population. Each sorted fraction had its genomic DNA isolated and then quantified by UV absorbance on a Nanodrop 2000c. Using the deep immunoSEQ assay, TCR CDR3 regions were amplified from genomic DNA by multiplex PCR. Extracted genomic DNA from each cell subset was spread evenly across all wells of several immunoSEQ 96-well plates, with each plate serving as a replicate. Each replicate PCR for sorted subsets received around 210 ng genomic DNA, equal to roughly 33,000 T cell genomes. The purified libraries were quantified using a Qubit 3.0 fluorometer, sized with a Bioanalyzer 2100, and then quantified again using the KAPA Library Quantification kit. Each immunoSEQ 96-well plate was sequenced on its own single-read 150-cycle Illumina NextSeq 550 flow cell. The paper's data handling went like this. The immunoSEQ output contained only junctional sequences without quality scores, so filtering could not match that applied to full-length reads. To assign V/J genes and CDR3, sequences were annotated using PyIR, a Python wrapper for IgBLAST v1.9, with IMGT germline references. Reads were filtered out if the reads had weak V/J assignments (E-value above 1e-6), no CDR3, stop codons, out-of-frame junctions, or ambiguous translated residues. V3J clonotypes were defined by identical inferred V gene, J gene, and CDR3 amino acid sequence. Percentage overlap between repertoires was calculated by dividing the number of shared unique clonotypes by the size of the smaller repertoire. Richness of each repertoire was evaluated using RTK rarefaction, the Chao1 estimator, and Recon v2.1 estimates of unobserved clonotypes. OLGA was used to compute generation probabilities for all TCRbeta clonotypes that the gDNA method yielded from four donors. In its TCRdb copy, this immuneACCESS table keeps in-frame sequences only and misses some clones. Where compared with another copy, unresolved V genes explain less than half of these, and the others have no known cause. V and J calls and clone size are copied from that table; D and trimming were computed from the DNA. The sample table shows about 2.5 million clones, and roughly 92% are seen once. 0.3% to 0.4% of the sample is held by the ten biggest clonotypes.

The origin of this receptor is a young man in good health. Some clones in this sample may be carry-over from other donors' samples. The sample consisted of naive CD4+ T cells from PBMCs. This sample's cell subset or site label indicates: CD45RA+ positively selected.

The CDR3 reads as follows: CASRPSGTANTGELFF. The DNA sequence follows: TGTGCCAGCAGGCCTAGCGGGACCGCGAACACCGGGGAGCTGTTTTTT. The sequence is built from TRBV27 and TRBJ2-2; TRBD2 agrees with 9 junctional bases. Looking up the germline V gene (reference sequence) yields CDR1 MNHEY and CDR2 SMNVEV. Its CDR3 holds 16 amino acids, cysteine through phenylalanine. The DNA shown is the 48-base CDR3, in frame from base 1. Trimming leaves V shorter by 6 bases and J shorter by 0 bases, with the junction holding 5 bases beyond the gene matches.